This T cell receptor beta chain was retrieved from a study of OX40 agonist ivuxolimab in advanced cancers. Background on the study: Subjects had a mean age of around 60 years, with a range of roughly 20 to 79; almost 85% were male. 30% to 40% of patients had received prior checkpoint inhibitor therapy.

If patients had autoimmune disease history or systemic immunosuppression, they were excluded. TCRdb's copy holds only in-frame clones and misses some; the assay was immunoSEQ multiplex PCR. The repertoire holds 15,000 to 17,000 clones, with roughly 81% as singletons. Looked up from germline, CDR1 is LNHDA and CDR2 is SQIVND (reference sequence). V lost 1 base to trimming and J lost 5 bases, with 8 bases between them. The CDR3 length is 13 residues. Sequenced here: CD4+ or CD8+ T cells sorted from blood, sampled in a trial of the OX40 agonist ivuxolimab. The V call is TRBV19, the J call TRBJ1-1, with a weak D call TRBD1 (6 bases). The TCR sequence derives from an adult with an advanced solid tumor such as melanoma, head and neck, liver or kidney cancer. Here the CDR3 DNA reads TGTGCCAGTAGTATAGCAGGGACAACTGAAGCTTTCTTT. Its protein product is CASSIAGTTEAFF.